This TCR beta chain was found in a study of T-cell reconstitution after alpha-beta-depleted transplantation in children. Regarding this clonotype: Its target is not known.

Construction of the TCRbeta library involved unique molecular identifiers. TCRdb ran MiXCR on the PCR reads and lists one entry per CDR3 protein. This sample has 700,000 to 850,000 distinct CDR3 sequences, with roughly 15% found just once. The CDR3 consists of 16 residues. Germline V gives CDR1 MGHRA, CDR2 YSYEKL. V dropped 1 base and J dropped 8; count of bases not matched to a gene: 12. Study-wide results and limits: At the one-year point after transplant, T-cell counts and TCRbeta diversity were found to come mostly from T cells that had been newly produced. Several hundred expanded graft clones reportedly were the source of alpha-beta T cells about two months after transplant. Diversity of TCRbeta at day 60 was high in some patients, arising from surviving recipient T cells and thymic progenitors.

The receptor was isolated from a male patient under 18 who had a stem cell transplant for acute lymphoblastic leukemia, so the T cells may come from the graft donor. This chain joins TRBV4-1 and TRBJ2-7, with 9 bases that match TRBD1. The sample was PBMCs, mostly from graft donor cells, taken 360 days after TCRalphabeta/CD19-depleted stem cell transplant. DNA for the CDR3: TGCGCCAGCAGCCAAGGTACGGGACAGGGCCACCCGAAGCAGTACTTC. Its translation: CASSQGTGQGHPKQYF.